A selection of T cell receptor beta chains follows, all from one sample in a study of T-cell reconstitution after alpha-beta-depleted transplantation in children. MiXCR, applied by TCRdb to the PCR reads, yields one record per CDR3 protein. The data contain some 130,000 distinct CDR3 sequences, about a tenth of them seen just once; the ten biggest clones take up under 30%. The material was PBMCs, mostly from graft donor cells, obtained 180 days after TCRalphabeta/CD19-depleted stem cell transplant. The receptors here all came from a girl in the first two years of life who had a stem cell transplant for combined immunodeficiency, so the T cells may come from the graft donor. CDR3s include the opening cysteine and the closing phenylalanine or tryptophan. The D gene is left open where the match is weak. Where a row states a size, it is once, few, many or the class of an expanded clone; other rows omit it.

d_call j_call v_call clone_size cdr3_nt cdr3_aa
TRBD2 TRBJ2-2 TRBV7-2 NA TGTGCCAGCAGCTCCGGGACTAGCGACACCGGGGAGCTGTTTTTT CASSSGTSDTGELFF
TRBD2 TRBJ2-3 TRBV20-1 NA TGCAGTGCCGCGGGGGGGCGGCAGGTCCTTTCAGATACGCAGTATTTT CSAAGGRQVLSDTQYF
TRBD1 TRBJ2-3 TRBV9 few TGTGCCAGCAGCCTGACTGTGGGACAGGGGTTTCCAGATACGCAGTATTTT CASSLTVGQGFPDTQYF
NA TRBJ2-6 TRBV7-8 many TGTGCCAGCACCACCCAAATCTTCTCTGGGGCCAACGTCCTGACTTTC CASTTQIFSGANVLTF
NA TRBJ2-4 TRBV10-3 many TGTGCCATCAGTGAGTCGCGACTAGCCAAAAACATTCAGTACTTC CAISESRLAKNIQYF
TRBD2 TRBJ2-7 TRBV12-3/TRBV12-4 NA TGTGCCAGCAGTGCCAGACTAGCGGTAGGGCGTCCCCACGAGCAGTACTTC CASSARLAVGRPHEQYF
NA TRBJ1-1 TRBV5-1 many TGCGCCAGCAGCTTGGCGGGGTCTGAAGCTTTCTTT CASSLAGSEAFF
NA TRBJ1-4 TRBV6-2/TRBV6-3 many TGTGCCAGCAGTCGGCGCAGGGATCATGAAAAACTGTTTTTT CASSRRRDHEKLFF
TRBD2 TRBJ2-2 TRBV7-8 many TGTGCCAGCAGCTTTTTAAGGCGGGGGGGCCCCCGGAACACCGGGGAGCTGTTTTTT CASSFLRRGGPRNTGELFF
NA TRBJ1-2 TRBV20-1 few TGCAGTGCTAGGAGTTCCAAGTATGGCTACACCTTC CSARSSKYGYTF
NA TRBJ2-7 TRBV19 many TGTGCCAGCAGGGGCCGCGGCTCCTACGAGCAGTACTTC CASRGRGSYEQYF
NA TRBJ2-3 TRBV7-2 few TGTGCCAGCAGCTTTCCTCTTGGGTATCTCACAGATACGCAGTATTTT CASSFPLGYLTDTQYF
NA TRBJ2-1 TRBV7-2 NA TGTGCCAGCAGCTTTGGCGCGGGGGCGTACAATGAGCAGTTCTTC CASSFGAGAYNEQFF
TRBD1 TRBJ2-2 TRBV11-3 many TGTGCCAGCAGCTTCCGTCAGGGGGCCGGGGAGCTGTTTTTT CASSFRQGAGELFF
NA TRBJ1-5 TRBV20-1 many TGCAGTGCTAGAGCGGGGCCATTTAGCAATCAGCCCCAGCATTTT CSARAGPFSNQPQHF
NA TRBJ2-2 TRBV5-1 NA TGCGCCAGCAGCTATGACGGAGCGAACACCGGGGAGCTGTTTTTT CASSYDGANTGELFF
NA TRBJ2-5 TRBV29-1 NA TGCAGCGTTACCGGCCGGCTCCAAGAGACCCAGTACTTC CSVTGRLQETQYF
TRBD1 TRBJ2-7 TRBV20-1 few TGCAGTGCCGCAGGACAGGATTGGGACGAGCAGTACTTC CSAAGQDWDEQYF
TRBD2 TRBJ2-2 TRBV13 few TGTGCCAGCAGCTCCTTAGAGGGGACTAGCGGGATCGCGAACACCGGGGAGCTGTTTTTT CASSSLEGTSGIANTGELFF
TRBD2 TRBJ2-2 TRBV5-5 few TGTGCCAGCAGCTTCGAAGGACTAGCGGGTTTCACCGGGGAGCTGTTTTTT CASSFEGLAGFTGELFF
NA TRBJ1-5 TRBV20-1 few TGCAGTGCTAGAGCAGCTGGCCAGCCCCAGCATTTT CSARAAGQPQHF
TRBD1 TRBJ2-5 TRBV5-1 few TGCGCCAGCCTCCCGGGACAGGGCCAAGAGACCCAGTACTTC CASLPGQGQETQYF
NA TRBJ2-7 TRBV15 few TGTGCCACCAGCCGTTCAGGGGTTTTGGCCTACGAGCAGTACTTC CATSRSGVLAYEQYF
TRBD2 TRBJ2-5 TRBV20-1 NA TGCAGTGCTAGAGTGCTAGCGGGAAAGACCCAGTACTTC CSARVLAGKTQYF
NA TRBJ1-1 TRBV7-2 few TGTGCCAGCAGCTTAGGACCGTACCTGAACACTGAAGCTTTCTTT CASSLGPYLNTEAFF
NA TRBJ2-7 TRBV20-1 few TGCAGTGCAGCTAGCAGGGGGGGCAACTACGAGCAGTACTTC CSAASRGGNYEQYF
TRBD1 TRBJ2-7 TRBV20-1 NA TGCAGTGCTAATTGGGCAGGGGGTGAGCAGTACTTC CSANWAGGEQYF
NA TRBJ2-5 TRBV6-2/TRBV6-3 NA TGTGCCAGCAGTTACTCGTCGACGGTAGAGACCCAGTACTTC CASSYSSTVETQYF
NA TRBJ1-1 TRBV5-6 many TGTGCCAGCAGCTTAGACGGCAGGGGCACTGAAGCTTTCTTT CASSLDGRGTEAFF
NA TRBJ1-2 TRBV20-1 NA TGCAGTGCTAGATTATCCCCCGCGGGGGTCTATGGCTACACCTTC CSARLSPAGVYGYTF
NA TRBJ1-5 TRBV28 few TGTGCCAGCAGTTTATCCTCCCAGGTTGGCAATCAGCCCCAGCATTTT CASSLSSQVGNQPQHF
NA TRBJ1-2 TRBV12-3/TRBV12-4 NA TGTGCCAGCAGTCTAACCCCCAACGATTTCTATGGCTACACCTTC CASSLTPNDFYGYTF
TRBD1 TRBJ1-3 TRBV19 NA TGTGCCAGTAGGGCACAGGGGGTTCTCTCTGGAAACACCATATATTTT CASRAQGVLSGNTIYF
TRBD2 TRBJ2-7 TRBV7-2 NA TGTGCCAGCAGCTCGCTAAGACTAGCGGTTCCCTACGAGCAGTACTTC CASSSLRLAVPYEQYF
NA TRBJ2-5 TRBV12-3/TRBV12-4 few TGTGCCAGCAGCCAACGACGGAAACAAGAGACCCAGTACTTC CASSQRRKQETQYF
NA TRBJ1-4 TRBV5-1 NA TGCGCCAGCAGCTTGCAAAAGGGTACTGGTGAAAAACTGTTTTTT CASSLQKGTGEKLFF
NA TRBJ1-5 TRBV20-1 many TGCAGTGCTAAGGCTCCTAAAGGGGGAAGGGCGCCCCAGCATTTT CSAKAPKGGRAPQHF
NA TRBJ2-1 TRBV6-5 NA TGTGCCAGCAGTTTCAGGGGTGCGGGATACAATGAGCAGTTCTTC CASSFRGAGYNEQFF
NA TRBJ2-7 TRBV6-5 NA TGTGCCAGCCAACAGCTATCAACTGGCGAGCAGTACTTC CASQQLSTGEQYF
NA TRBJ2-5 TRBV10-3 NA TGTGCCATCAGTGACGGGGGCTGGGAGACCCAGTACTTC CAISDGGWETQYF
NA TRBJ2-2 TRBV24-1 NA TGTGCCACCAGTGACCTGGACAGAAACACCGGGGAGCTGTTTTTT CATSDLDRNTGELFF
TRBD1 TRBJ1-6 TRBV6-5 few TGTGCCAGCACTTGGACAGGGAGATCCTATAATTCACCCCTCCACTTT CASTWTGRSYNSPLHF
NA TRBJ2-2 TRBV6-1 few TGTGCCAGCAGCCCCATTCGGGCCGGGGAGCTGTTTTTT CASSPIRAGELFF
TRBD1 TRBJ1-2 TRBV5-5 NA TGTGCCAGCAGGCAACCGGGACAGGGCTATGGCTACACCTTC CASRQPGQGYGYTF
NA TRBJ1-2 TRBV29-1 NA TGCAGCGTTCCCGAGGGAGTCTATGGCTACACCTTC CSVPEGVYGYTF
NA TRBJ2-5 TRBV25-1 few TGTGCCAGCAGTGAATGGCCGACAGGAGGTCAGCGAGACTACCCCGGGGGTGGTAAGACCCAGTACTTC CASSEWPTGGQRDYPGGGKTQYF
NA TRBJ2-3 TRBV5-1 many TGCGCCAGCAGCTTGGCAGCCGCTCTCTGGGATACGCAGTATTTT CASSLAAALWDTQYF
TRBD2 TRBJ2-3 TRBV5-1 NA TGCGCCAGCAGCTTGGCCCTGACTAGCGGGGCCTTGGATACGCAGTATTTT CASSLALTSGALDTQYF
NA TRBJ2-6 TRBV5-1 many TGCGCCAGCAGCCGGATACGGTCTGGGGCCAACGTCCTGACTTTC CASSRIRSGANVLTF
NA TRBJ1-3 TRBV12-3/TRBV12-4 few TGTGCCAGCAGTCCGCAGGGAGTGTACGGAAACACCATATATTTT CASSPQGVYGNTIYF
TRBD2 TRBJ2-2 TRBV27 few TGTGCCAGCAGTTTATTCCGGGAGGCCCGGGAGCTGTTTTTT CASSLFREARELFF
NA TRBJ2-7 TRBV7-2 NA TGTGCCAGCACGCAGGGGGGGCACTACGAGCAGTACTTC CASTQGGHYEQYF
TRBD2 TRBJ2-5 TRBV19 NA TGTGCCAGTAGTACCCGACTAGCGGGGGCTCTCCGAGGGACCCAGTACTTC CASSTRLAGALRGTQYF
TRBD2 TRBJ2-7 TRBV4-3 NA TGCGCCAGCAGCCAAAAAGCGGGGGCGCCTGGGGAGCAGTACTTC CASSQKAGAPGEQYF
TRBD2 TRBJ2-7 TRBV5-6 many TGTGCCAGCAGCTTCGTCGGGGGGGCAGAATACGAGCAGTACTTC CASSFVGGAEYEQYF
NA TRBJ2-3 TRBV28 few TGTGCCAGCAGTCCCAGGGGGGGCACAGATACGCAGTATTTT CASSPRGGTDTQYF
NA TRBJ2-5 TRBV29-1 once TGCAGCGTTGAAGTTGGGACCCAACAAGAGACCCTGTACTTC CSVEVGTQQETLYF
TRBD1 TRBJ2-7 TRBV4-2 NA TGTGCCAGCAGCCAAGACGACGCGGGACAGGTACCCTATGGGCAGTACTTC CASSQDDAGQVPYGQYF